The clone carrying this TCR beta chain appeared once. The antigen remains undetermined. These data belong to a study of radiotherapy plus CTLA-4 blockade in lung cancer. As for the study in general: With 31% of patients having disease control, objective responses were seen in roughly 19%. Study conclusions and caveats: The study found tumor-derived TCR clones expanded in blood after radiotherapy plus ipilimumab.

Here immunoSEQ multiplex PCR was the method, and the copy in TCRdb shows in-frame clones only, minus some. The sample lists some 92,000 clones, 75% to 85% occurring once. The V gene lost 6 bases and the J gene lost 0 bases, with 15 bases spanning the gap. CDR3 length: 16 amino acids. Germline loops: CDR1 MNHEY, CDR2 SMNVEV (reference sequence). This chain connects TRBV27 to TRBJ1-3; D perhaps matches TRBD1 (5 bases). The sequence was collected from a human donor with non-small cell lung cancer who had a partial response to radiotherapy plus ipilimumab. The sequences come from peripheral blood, collected from a patient treated with radiotherapy plus ipilimumab. CDR3 DNA sequence: TGTGCCAGCAGATCTCCCAGGGTTCACTCTGGAAACACCATATATTTT. Its translation is CASRSPRVHSGNTIYF.